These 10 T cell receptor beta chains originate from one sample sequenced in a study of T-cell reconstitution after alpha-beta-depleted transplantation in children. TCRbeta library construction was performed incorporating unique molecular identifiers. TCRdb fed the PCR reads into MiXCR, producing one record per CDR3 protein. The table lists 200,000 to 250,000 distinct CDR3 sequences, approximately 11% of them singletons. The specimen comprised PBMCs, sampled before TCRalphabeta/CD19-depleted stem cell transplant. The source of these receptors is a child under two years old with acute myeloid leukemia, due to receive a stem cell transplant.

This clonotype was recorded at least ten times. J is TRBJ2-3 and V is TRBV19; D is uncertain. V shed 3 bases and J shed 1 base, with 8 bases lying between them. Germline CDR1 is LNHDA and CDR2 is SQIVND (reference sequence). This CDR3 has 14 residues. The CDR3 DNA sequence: TGTGCCAGTAGTATCGCTGGGGGCACAGATACGCAGTATTTT. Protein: CASSIAGGTDTQYF. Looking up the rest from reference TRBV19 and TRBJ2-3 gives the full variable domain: DGGITQSPKYLFRKEGQNVTLSCEQNLNHDAMYWYRQDPGQGLRLIYYSQIVNDFQKGDIAEGYSVSREKKESFPLTVTSAQKNPTAFYLCASSIAGGTDTQYFGPGTRLTVL.

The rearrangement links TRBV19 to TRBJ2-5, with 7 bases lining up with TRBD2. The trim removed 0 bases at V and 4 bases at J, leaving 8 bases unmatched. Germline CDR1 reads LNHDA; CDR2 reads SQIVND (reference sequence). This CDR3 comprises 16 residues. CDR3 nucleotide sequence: TGTGCCAGTAGTATAGAACTAGCGAGCCGGGGAGAGACCCAGTACTTC. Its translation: CASSIELASRGETQYF.

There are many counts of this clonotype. The CDR3 DNA follows: TGTGCCAGCAGCGCCCGGTCCTGGTGGATCTATGGCTACACCTTC. This gives the protein CASSARSWWIYGYTF. The chain employs TRBV5-6 and TRBJ1-2, with no clear D. V was trimmed by 4 bases and J by 4 bases, leaving 17 bases between them. Germline assignment: CDR1 SGHDT and CDR2 YYEEEE. This CDR3 comprises 15 residues. Together with reference TRBV5-6 and TRBJ1-2, the CDR3 gives the full variable domain: DAGVTQSPTHLIKTRGQQVTLRCSPKSGHDTVSWYQQALGQGPQFIFQYYEEEERQRGNFPDRFSGHQFPNYSSELNVNALLLGDSALYLCASSARSWWIYGYTFGSGTRLTVV.

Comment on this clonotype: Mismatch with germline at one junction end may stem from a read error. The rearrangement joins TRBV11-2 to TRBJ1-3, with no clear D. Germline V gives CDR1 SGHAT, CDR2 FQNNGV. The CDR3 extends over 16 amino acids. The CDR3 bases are TGTGCCAACAGCCCCTCGGGCCCCTCGAGAGGAAACACCATATATTTT. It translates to CANSPSGPSRGNTIYF.

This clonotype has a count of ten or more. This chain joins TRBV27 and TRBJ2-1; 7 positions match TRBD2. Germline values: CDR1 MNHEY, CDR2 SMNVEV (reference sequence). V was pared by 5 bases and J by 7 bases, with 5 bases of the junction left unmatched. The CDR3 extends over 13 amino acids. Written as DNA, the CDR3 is TGTGCCAGCAGTAAACTAGCGTTAAATGAGCAGTTCTTC. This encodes CASSKLALNEQFF.

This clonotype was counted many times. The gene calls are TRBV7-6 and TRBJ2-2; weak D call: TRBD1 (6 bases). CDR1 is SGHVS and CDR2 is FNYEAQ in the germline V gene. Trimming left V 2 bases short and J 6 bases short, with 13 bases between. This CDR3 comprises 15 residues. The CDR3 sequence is CASSLTGSESGELFF. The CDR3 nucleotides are TGTGCCAGCAGCTTAACAGGGTCGGAATCCGGGGAGCTGTTTTTT.

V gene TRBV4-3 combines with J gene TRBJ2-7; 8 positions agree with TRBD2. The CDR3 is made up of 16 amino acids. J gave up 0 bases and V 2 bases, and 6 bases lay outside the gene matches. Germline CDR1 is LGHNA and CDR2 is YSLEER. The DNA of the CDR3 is TGCGCCAGCAGCCAAAAACTAGCGGTCCTCTCCTACGAGCAGTACTTC. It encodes CASSQKLAVLSYEQYF.

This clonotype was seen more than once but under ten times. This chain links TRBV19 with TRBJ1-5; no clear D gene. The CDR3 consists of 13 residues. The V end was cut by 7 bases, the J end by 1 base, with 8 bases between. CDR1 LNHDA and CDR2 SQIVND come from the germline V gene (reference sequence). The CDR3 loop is CASNRGSNQPQHF. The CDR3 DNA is TGTGCCAGTAATCGCGGGAGCAATCAGCCCCAGCATTTT.

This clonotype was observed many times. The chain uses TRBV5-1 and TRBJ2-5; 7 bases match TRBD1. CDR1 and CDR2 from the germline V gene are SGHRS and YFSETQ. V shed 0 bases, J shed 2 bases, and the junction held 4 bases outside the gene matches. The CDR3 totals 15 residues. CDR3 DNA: TGCGCCAGCAGCTTGGAGCGCAGGGGGCAAGAGACCCAGTACTTC. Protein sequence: CASSLERRGQETQYF.

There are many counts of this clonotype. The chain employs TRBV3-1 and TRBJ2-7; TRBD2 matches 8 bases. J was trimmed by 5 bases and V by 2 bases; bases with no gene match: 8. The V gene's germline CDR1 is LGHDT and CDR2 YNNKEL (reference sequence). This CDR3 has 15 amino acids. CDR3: CASSQLAGKVHEQYF. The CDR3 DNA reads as TGTGCCAGCAGCCAATTAGCGGGAAAGGTCCACGAGCAGTACTTC.